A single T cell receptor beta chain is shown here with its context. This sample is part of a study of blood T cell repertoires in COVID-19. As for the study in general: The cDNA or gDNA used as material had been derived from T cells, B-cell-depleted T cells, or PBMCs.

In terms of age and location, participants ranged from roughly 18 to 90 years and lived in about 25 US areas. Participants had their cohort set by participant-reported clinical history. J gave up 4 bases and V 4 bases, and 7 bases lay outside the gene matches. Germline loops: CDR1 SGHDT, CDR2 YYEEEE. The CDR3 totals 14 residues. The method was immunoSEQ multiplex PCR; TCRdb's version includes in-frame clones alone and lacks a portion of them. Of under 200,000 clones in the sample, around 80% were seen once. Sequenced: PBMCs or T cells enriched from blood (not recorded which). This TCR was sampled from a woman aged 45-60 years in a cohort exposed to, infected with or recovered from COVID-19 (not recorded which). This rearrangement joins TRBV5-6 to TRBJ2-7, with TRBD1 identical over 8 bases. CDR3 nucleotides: TGTGCCAGCAGCCCCCTAGGACAGGGATACGAGCAGTACTTC. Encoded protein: CASSPLGQGYEQYF.